The 22 T cell receptor beta chains given below trace back to one sample, sequenced in a study of shared clonotypes between healthy human individuals. Sequenced by immunoSEQ multiplex PCR; TCRdb stores in-frame clones only, minus some. In the table there are some 200,000 clones, about 68% of which are singletons. The sequenced sample consisted of memory CD4+ T cells sorted from blood. Subset described: CD45RA-negative fraction. Receptor source: a man aged 25 to 40 in good health.

V is TRBV7-2 and J is TRBJ2-3, with D tentatively TRBD2 (5 bases). The CDR3 loop spans 14 amino acids. The germline gives CDR1 SGHTA, CDR2 FQGNSA. V dropped 2 bases and J dropped 5 bases, with 11 bases sitting between them. CDR3 nucleotide sequence: TGTGCCAGCAGCTTAAGTGGGAGAGGAGATACGCAGTATTTT. Amino acids: CASSLSGRGDTQYF. Full variable domain (remainder filled in from reference TRBV7-2 and TRBJ2-3): GAGVSQSPSNKVTEKGKDVELRCDPISGHTALYWYRQSLGQGLEFLIYFQGNSAPDKSGLPSDRFSAERTGGSVSTLTIQRTQQEDSAVYLCASSLSGRGDTQYFGPGTRLTVL.

The CDR3 bases are TGTGCCAGCAGCTTAGGACGAGCTAGCACAGATACGCAGTATTTT. Protein sequence: CASSLGRASTDTQYF. This chain connects TRBV7-9 to TRBJ2-3; D not resolved. The ends were cut back, 1 base at V and 0 bases at J, with 8 bases in the middle. This CDR3 region has 15 residues. Germline V gene data show CDR1 as SEHNR and CDR2 as FQNEAQ (reference sequence).

The chain combines TRBV6-5 with TRBJ2-7; 7 bases map to TRBD1. Per germline, CDR1 MNHEY and CDR2 SVGAGI. There are 14 residues in the CDR3. With V trimmed by 7 bases and J by 2 bases, 8 bases remained unmatched. The CDR3 is CASTRTGITYEQYF. CDR3 sequence (DNA): TGTGCCAGCACACGGACAGGCATAACCTACGAGCAGTACTTC.

The chain carries TRBV7-2 and TRBJ1-2; TRBD1 agrees at 11 bases. Germline V gives CDR1 SGHTA, CDR2 FQGNSA. CDR3 length: 14 amino acids. The junction had 3 bases not matched to a gene; V was cut back by 5 bases and J by 4 bases. The CDR3 spells CASSQDRGPYGYTF. The CDR3 nucleotides are TGTGCCAGCAGCCAGGACAGGGGGCCCTATGGCTACACCTTC.

This clone occurred a few times. J is TRBJ1-2 and V is TRBV2; D gene ambiguous. V was pared by 0 bases and J by 9 bases, with 11 bases between. CDR1 and CDR2 from the germline V gene are SNHLY and FYNNEI. The length of the CDR3 is 13 residues. In DNA, the CDR3 is TGTGCCAGCAGTGAAGCATTAGGCGCCAGCTACACCTTC. This codes for CASSEALGASYTF. Complete variable domain (other parts from reference TRBV2 and TRBJ1-2): EPEVTQTPSHQVTQMGQEVILRCVPISNHLYFYWYRQILGQKVEFLVSFYNNEISEKSEIFDDQFSVERPDGSNFTLKIRSTKLEDSAMYFCASSEALGASYTFGSGTRLTVV.

The gene calls are TRBV25-1 and TRBJ2-3; D is ambiguous. Germline V CDR1 and CDR2: MGHDK, SYGVNS. The CDR3 runs 14 residues. Trimming shortened V by 2 bases and J by 0 bases, and 6 bases separated the two germline ends. CDR3 in DNA: TGTGCCAGCAGTGAACAAGAAAGCACAGATACGCAGTATTTT. Translated: CASSEQESTDTQYF.

The table lists this clone with a few counts. CDR3 protein: CASSLDPGGPREFF. The CDR3 DNA sequence: TGCGCCAGCAGCTTGGATCCGGGAGGGCCACGAGAGTTCTTC. This rearrangement joins TRBV5-1 to TRBJ2-1; 8 positions agree with TRBD2. CDR3 length: 14 amino acids. CDR1 and CDR2 (germline): SGHRS, YFSETQ. The ends lost 0 bases at V and 14 bases at J; junction bases unmatched: 10. Full variable domain (outside the CDR3, taken from reference TRBV5-1 and TRBJ2-1): KAGVTQTPRYLIKTRGQQVTLSCSPISGHRSVSWYQQTPGQGLQFLFEYFSETQRNKGNFPGRFSGRQFSNSRSEMNVSTLELGDSALYLCASSLDPGGPREFFGPGTRLTVL.

The chain combines TRBV7-9 with TRBJ2-5; 7 nucleotides align to TRBD2. V was pared by 5 bases and J by 5 bases, with 8 bases of the junction left unmatched. Germline lookup yields CDR1 SEHNR and CDR2 FQNEAQ (reference sequence). The CDR3 is made up of 14 amino acids. CDR3 amino acids: CASSQGLVGETQYF. The CDR3 DNA follows: TGTGCCAGCAGCCAAGGACTAGTTGGCGAGACCCAGTACTTC.

This clone was picked up a small number of times. The chain joins TRBV5-5 to TRBJ2-7, with 15 bases identical to TRBD2. Trimming took 4 bases from V and 1 from J; bases not matched to a gene: 15. The CDR3 contains 20 residues. The germline gives CDR1 SGHKS, CDR2 YYEKEE (reference sequence). The CDR3 region has the DNA TGTGCCAGCAGCCGCTCGCCTCGTCCGGGACTAGCGGGAGGTTCCTACGAGCAGTACTTC. It translates to CASSRSPRPGLAGGSYEQYF.

The sample holds one count of this clone. The V gene is TRBV27, the J gene TRBJ2-6; D ambiguous. Germline values: CDR1 MNHEY, CDR2 SMNVEV (reference sequence). The CDR3 length is 15 residues. V shed 4 bases and J shed 1 base, with 8 bases lying between them. CDR3 amino acids: CASSWQVSGANVLTF. The CDR3 DNA reads TGTGCCAGCAGTTGGCAAGTGTCTGGGGCCAACGTCCTGACTTTC.

The chain has TRBV25-1 and TRBJ1-4; D not resolved. Trimming pared 4 bases from V and 0 bases from J, leaving 12 bases between. Germline CDR1 MGHDK, CDR2 SYGVNS. This CDR3 comprises 16 residues. CDR3 in DNA: TGTGCCAGCAGTGGAAGGACGGGAGCAACTAATGAAAAACTGTTTTTT. Translated, it gives CASSGRTGATNEKLFF.

This clone was observed a handful of times. The chain is built from TRBV5-1 and TRBJ2-7, with 14 bases lining up with TRBD2. The trim removed 3 bases at V and 4 bases at J, leaving 3 bases unmatched. The germline V gene encodes CDR1 SGHRS and CDR2 YFSETQ. The CDR3 loop spans 15 amino acids. DNA of the CDR3: TGCGCCAGCAGCTCCGGGACTAGCGGGAGATACGAGCAGTACTTC. The encoded protein is CASSSGTSGRYEQYF.

This clone was recorded a few times. This rearrangement joins TRBV7-9 to TRBJ1-2, with D perhaps TRBD1 (5 bases). The CDR3 is 15 residues long. Germline V gene sequence: CDR1 SEHNR, CDR2 FQNEAQ (reference sequence). With 1 base removed from V and 0 bases from J, the gap between germline ends came to 9 bases. The CDR3 nucleotides read TGTGCCAGCAGCTTAGACGGGGGACCTAACTATGGCTACACCTTC. Translating it yields CASSLDGGPNYGYTF.

The sample holds one count of this clone. The rearrangement links TRBV28 to TRBJ1-1; D may be TRBD1 (6 bases). This CDR3 is built from 13 residues. Trimming removed 2 bases at V and 10 bases at J, with 14 bases between. In germline, CDR1 is MDHEN, CDR2 SYDVKM. Written as DNA, the CDR3 is TGTGCCAGCAGTTTACGACAGGTCAGGGGAGCTTTCTTT. Its protein is CASSLRQVRGAFF.

This sequence joins TRBV14 and TRBJ2-1, with 11 bases matching TRBD1. The CDR3 runs to 16 residues. Germline V gene lookup returns CDR1 SGHDN and CDR2 FVKESK. Germline trimming cut 6 bases from V and 0 bases from J; bases unmatched to any gene: 4. The CDR3, as DNA: TGTGCCAGCAGGCGGACAGGGGGCCTCTCCTACAATGAGCAGTTCTTC. Its translation: CASRRTGGLSYNEQFF. Using reference TRBV14 and TRBJ2-1 for the parts outside the CDR3, the full variable domain is EAGVTQFPSHSVIEKGQTVTLRCDPISGHDNLYWYRRVMGKEIKFLLHFVKESKQDESGMPNNRFLAERTGGTYSTLKVQPAELEDSGVYFCASRRTGGLSYNEQFFGPGTRLTVL.

The J gene is TRBJ2-1, the V gene TRBV2; 9 bases agree with TRBD2. Germline V gene sequence: CDR1 SNHLY, CDR2 FYNNEI. This CDR3 comprises 17 residues. V was pared by 4 bases and J by 0 bases, with 7 bases of the junction left unmatched. The CDR3 loop is CASSGVGSGGSYNEQFF. CDR3 nucleotides: TGTGCCAGCAGTGGTGTCGGTAGCGGGGGCTCCTACAATGAGCAGTTCTTC. Supplemented by reference TRBV2 and TRBJ2-1, the full variable domain reads EPEVTQTPSHQVTQMGQEVILRCVPISNHLYFYWYRQILGQKVEFLVSFYNNEISEKSEIFDDQFSVERPDGSNFTLKIRSTKLEDSAMYFCASSGVGSGGSYNEQFFGPGTRLTVL.

This clone was recorded a few times. The chain employs TRBV28 and TRBJ2-7; TRBD1 matches 7 bases. The germline gives CDR1 MDHEN, CDR2 SYDVKM. The CDR3 extends over 15 amino acids. The trim removed 6 bases at V and 9 bases at J, leaving 17 bases unmatched. The CDR3 here is CASSIRGQSGRGQYF. In DNA form, the CDR3 reads TGTGCCAGCAGCATAAGGGGACAGTCAGGAAGGGGGCAGTACTTC.

The DNA for the CDR3 is TGTGCCACGGGGCTCGGCGGGACTGAAGCTTTCTTT. Its protein product is CATGLGGTEAFF. The chain joins TRBV2 to TRBJ1-1, with TRBD1 as a possible D gene (5 bases). CDR3 length: 12 amino acids. CDR1 and CDR2 from the germline V gene are SNHLY and FYNNEI. The germline V and J ends were trimmed by 10 bases and 5 bases, with 14 bases remaining between them.

The chain combines TRBV5-4 with TRBJ2-1; D is possibly TRBD1 or TRBD2 (5 bases each). This CDR3 is 20 amino acids long. From germline, CDR1 is SGHNT and CDR2 YYREEE (reference sequence). The V end lost 0 bases, the J end lost 6 bases, and 28 bases lay between the germline ends. The CDR3 DNA follows: TGTGCCAGCAGCTTGGATAAACGGGGACCGAATCCCTCCCCGGGCAATGAGCAGTTCTTC. This gives the protein CASSLDKRGPNPSPGNEQFF.

This clone occurred a few times. This rearrangement joins TRBV2 to TRBJ1-3; 7 nucleotides agree with TRBD1. In germline, CDR1 is SNHLY, CDR2 FYNNEI. With 7 bases clipped from V and 2 bases from J, the junction kept 8 bases outside the gene matches. This CDR3 is 15 amino acids long. The CDR3 is CASKGNRGPGNTIYF. CDR3 nucleotides: TGTGCCAGCAAGGGGAACAGGGGACCTGGAAACACCATATATTTT.

The rearrangement uses TRBV27 and TRBJ2-3; 7 nucleotides agree with TRBD1. The CDR3 loop spans 17 amino acids. The V gene's germline CDR1 is MNHEY and CDR2 SMNVEV (reference sequence). The V segment lost 3 bases and the J segment 2 bases; nucleotides outside the gene matches: 11. The CDR3 reads CASSFYRDSLLTDTQYF. In DNA, the CDR3 is TGTGCCAGCAGTTTTTACCGGGACAGCCTCCTCACAGATACGCAGTATTTT.

The gene calls are TRBV7-8 and TRBJ2-3; D uncertain. V was cut by 1 base and J by 2 bases, with 4 bases left in between. The CDR3 is 13 amino acids. Per germline, CDR1 SGHVS and CDR2 FQNEAQ. CDR3 loop: CASSLDTTDTQYF. As DNA, the CDR3 is TGTGCCAGCAGCTTAGATACCACAGATACGCAGTATTTT.